The 5 T cell receptor beta chains in this list originate from one sample, sequenced in a study of blood T cell repertoires in COVID-19. Some clones are missing from TCRdb's copy, which holds only in-frame ones; the method was immunoSEQ multiplex PCR. The sample lists some 45,000 clones, over 75% occurring once. The specimen sequenced was peripheral blood. The receptors here all came from a woman in her fifties or sixties with acute or convalescent COVID-19.

The J gene is TRBJ1-5, the V gene TRBV7-2, with D hard to call. The CDR3 consists of 15 residues. Deletions cut 1 base from V and 1 base from J, with 8 bases between. Germline CDR1 reads SGHTA; CDR2 reads FQGNSA. The chain's CDR3 is CASSLGEHSNQPQHF. The CDR3 bases are TGTGCCAGCAGCTTAGGTGAACACAGCAATCAGCCCCAGCATTTT.

The CDR3 nucleotides are TGCGCCAGCAGCTCCTCCGGGGGGGTCGAGCAGTACTTC. It codes for CASSSSGGVEQYF. This sequence joins TRBV5-1 and TRBJ2-7; 8 positions match TRBD2. The CDR3 covers 13 residues. CDR1 SGHRS and CDR2 YFSETQ come from the germline V gene. Trimming took 3 bases from V and 6 from J; bases not matched to a gene: 5.

The chain has TRBV7-2 and TRBJ1-1; D possibly corresponds to TRBD1 (6 bases). Germline CDR1 SGHTA, CDR2 FQGNSA. The CDR3 contains 15 residues. Trimming shortened V by 0 bases and J by 4 bases, and 12 bases separated the two germline ends. Here the CDR3 reads CASSLATGSATEAFF. DNA for the CDR3: TGTGCCAGCAGCTTAGCCACAGGGTCGGCCACTGAAGCTTTCTTT.

This clone was seen more than once but under ten times. V gene TRBV5-6 combines with J gene TRBJ2-1; 11 positions agree with TRBD2. Germline V gene lookup returns CDR1 SGHDT and CDR2 YYEEEE. V gave up 4 bases and J gave up 9 bases; unmatched junction bases: 6. CDR3 size: 14 residues. CDR3 in amino acids: CASSKQGTSGEQFF. CDR3 DNA: TGTGCCAGCAGCAAACAAGGGACTAGCGGTGAGCAGTTCTTC.

J is TRBJ1-6 and V is TRBV7-3; 7 bases fit TRBD1. Trimming took 5 bases from V and 6 from J; bases not matched to a gene: 4. The V gene's germline CDR1 is SGHTA and CDR2 FQGTGA. The CDR3 has 14 amino acids. CDR3 bases: TGTGCCAGCAGCCACGGGACAGCTAATTCACCCCTCCACTTT. Amino acid sequence: CASSHGTANSPLHF.